A single sample is the source of the 5 T cell receptor beta chains below, sequenced in a study of T cells in Graves' hyperthyroidism and ophthalmopathy (dated by TCRdb to the late 2010s). Library creation used multiplex PCR. Sequencing took place on an Illumina HiSeq 2000. The TCR beta CDR3 regions were amplified from the RNA transcripts. A first-round RT-PCR of the TCR CDR3 used the HTBI primer set with the Qiagen OneStep RT-PCR kit. Starting from the raw public reads, TCRdb applied fastp trimming at Q25, assembled clones with MiXCR and retained in-frame beta chains. Every CDR3 protein is listed once, alongside the most common genes and DNA of its rows. The sample table records around 350,000 distinct CDR3 sequences; 14% of these occur just once. The top ten clones comprise around 20% of the sample. The specimen sequenced was blood. The receptors were sampled from a woman in her thirties with Graves' ophthalmopathy.

This clonotype was seen more than once but under ten times. The J gene is TRBJ1-1, the V gene TRBV10-3; the D is unclear. Germline values: CDR1 ENHRY, CDR2 SYGVKD. The CDR3 has 13 amino acids. Trimming took off 3 bases at V and 3 bases at J, with 8 bases between the two ends. CDR3 in amino acids: CAISELGDTEAFF. The DNA for the CDR3 is TGTGCCATCAGTGAACTCGGAGACACTGAAGCTTTCTTT.

Concerning this clonotype: The junction departs from germline at one end; a sequencing error may be responsible. V usage is TRBV2 and J usage is TRBJ1-1, with D uncertain. This CDR3 has 11 amino acids. Germline V CDR1 and CDR2: SNHLY, FYNNEI. The CDR3 here is CASREATEDFF. The DNA of the CDR3 is TGTGCCAGCAGAGAAGCCACTGAAGATTTCTTT.

This clonotype has at least ten counts. As DNA, the CDR3 is TGTGCCAGCAGTCCCGTGGGACAAAGGTATCAGCCCCAGCATTTT. As protein: CASSPVGQRYQPQHF. This chain uses TRBV6-1 with TRBJ1-5; possibly TRBD1 for D (6 bases). The CDR3 extends over 15 amino acids. Germline CDR1 reads MNHNS; CDR2 reads SASEGT. Trimming removed 5 bases at V and 5 bases at J, with 16 bases between.

This clonotype appeared many times. This chain joins TRBV12-3 or TRBV12-4 and TRBJ1-2; no definite D call. The V and J ends lost 7 bases and 4 bases respectively, with 13 bases between them. This CDR3 has 13 residues. The CDR3 here is CASTPGESYGYTF. CDR3 bases: TGTGCCAGCACCCCCGGAGAATCCTATGGCTACACCTTC.

Ten or more counts support this clonotype. This chain links TRBV27 with TRBJ2-1; the D is unclear. V was shortened by 6 bases and J by 1 base, with 10 bases between the two germline ends. CDR1 is MNHEY and CDR2 is SMNVEV in the germline V gene (reference sequence). The CDR3 is 14 residues long. CDR3 sequence (DNA): TGTGCCAGCAGCTTGACGCTTTCCTACAATGAGCAGTTCTTC. Amino acids: CASSLTLSYNEQFF.